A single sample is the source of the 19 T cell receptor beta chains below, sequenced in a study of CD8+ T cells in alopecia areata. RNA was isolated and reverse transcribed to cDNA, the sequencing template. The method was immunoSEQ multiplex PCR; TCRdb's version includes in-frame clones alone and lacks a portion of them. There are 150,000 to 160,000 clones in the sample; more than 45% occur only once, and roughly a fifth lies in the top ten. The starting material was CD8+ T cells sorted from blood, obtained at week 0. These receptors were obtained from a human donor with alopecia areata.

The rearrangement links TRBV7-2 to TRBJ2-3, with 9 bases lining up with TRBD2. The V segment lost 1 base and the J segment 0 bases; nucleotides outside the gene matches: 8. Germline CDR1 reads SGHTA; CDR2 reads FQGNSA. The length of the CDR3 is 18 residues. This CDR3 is CASSLVAGVLTSTDTQYF. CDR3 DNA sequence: TGTGCCAGCAGCTTAGTAGCGGGGGTACTCACTAGCACAGATACGCAGTATTTT.

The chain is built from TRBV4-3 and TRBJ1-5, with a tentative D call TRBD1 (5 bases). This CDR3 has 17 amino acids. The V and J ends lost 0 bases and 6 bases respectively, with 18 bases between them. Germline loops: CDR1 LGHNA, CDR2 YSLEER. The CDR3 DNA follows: TGCGCCAGCAGCCAAGATCTGACTGGGGCCAGGAGTCAGCCCCAGCATTTT. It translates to CASSQDLTGARSQPQHF.

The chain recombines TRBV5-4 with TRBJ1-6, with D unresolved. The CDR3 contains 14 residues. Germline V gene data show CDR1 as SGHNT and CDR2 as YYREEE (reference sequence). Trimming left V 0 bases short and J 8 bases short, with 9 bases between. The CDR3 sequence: CASSLEDFHSPLHF. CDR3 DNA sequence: TGTGCCAGCAGCTTGGAGGACTTCCATTCACCCCTCCACTTT. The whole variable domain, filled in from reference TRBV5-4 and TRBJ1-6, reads ETGVTQSPTHLIKTRGQQVTLRCSSQSGHNTVSWYQQALGQGPQFIFQYYREEENGRGNFPPRFSGLQFPNYSSELNVNALELDDSALYLCASSLEDFHSPLHFGNGTRLTVT.

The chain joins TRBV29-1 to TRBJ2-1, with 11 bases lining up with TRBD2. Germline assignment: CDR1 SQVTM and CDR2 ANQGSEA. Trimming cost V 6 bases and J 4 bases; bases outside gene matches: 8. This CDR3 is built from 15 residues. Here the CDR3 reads CSVTELAGEYNEQFF. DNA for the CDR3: TGCAGCGTCACCGAACTAGCGGGGGAATACAATGAGCAGTTCTTC.

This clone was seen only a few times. CDR3 protein: CASSSPRMLEQYF. CDR3 nucleotides: TGTGCCAGCAGCTCCCCCCGGATGCTCGAGCAGTACTTC. The chain couples TRBV7-9 to TRBJ2-7; D call uncertain. The CDR3 is 13 residues long. V lost 4 bases to trimming and J lost 6 bases, with 13 bases between them. CDR1 is SEHNR and CDR2 is FQNEAQ in the germline V gene (reference sequence).

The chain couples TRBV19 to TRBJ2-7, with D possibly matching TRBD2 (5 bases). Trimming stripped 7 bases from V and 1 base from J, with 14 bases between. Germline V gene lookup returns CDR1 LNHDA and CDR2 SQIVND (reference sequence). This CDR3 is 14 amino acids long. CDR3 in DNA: TGTGCCAGTAACGAACGGGGAAATTCCTACGAGCAGTACTTC. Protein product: CASNERGNSYEQYF.

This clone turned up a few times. CDR3 bases: TGCGCCAGCAGCGACGGACAGGGGGAGTTTACTGGGGCCAACGTCCTGACTTTC. This codes for CASSDGQGEFTGANVLTF. This rearrangement joins TRBV5-1 to TRBJ2-6; 10 nucleotides align to TRBD1. Germline CDR1 SGHRS, CDR2 YFSETQ. This CDR3 contains 18 residues. The J segment lost 2 bases and the V segment lost 4 bases, leaving 9 bases of the junction unmatched.

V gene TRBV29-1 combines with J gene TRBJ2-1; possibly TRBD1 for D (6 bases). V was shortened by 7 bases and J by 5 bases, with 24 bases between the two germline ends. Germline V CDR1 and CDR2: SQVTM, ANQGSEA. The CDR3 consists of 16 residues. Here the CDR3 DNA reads TGCAGCGCGGGTTCACAGGGCAGGGGTGTGGACAATGAGCAGTTCTTC. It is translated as CSAGSQGRGVDNEQFF.

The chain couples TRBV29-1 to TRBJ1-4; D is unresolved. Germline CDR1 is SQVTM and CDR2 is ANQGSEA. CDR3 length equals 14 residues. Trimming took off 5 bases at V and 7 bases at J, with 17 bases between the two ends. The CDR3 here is CSVMIRYQGEKLFF. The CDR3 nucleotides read TGCAGCGTTATGATAAGATACCAAGGTGAAAAACTGTTTTTT.

The CDR3, as DNA: TGCGCCAGCAGCTTGGGTAGCGGCTCCTACGAGCAGTACTTC. It encodes CASSLGSGSYEQYF. This chain uses TRBV5-1 with TRBJ2-7, with D maybe TRBD2 (6 bases). CDR1 and CDR2 (germline): SGHRS, YFSETQ. The CDR3 extends over 14 amino acids. The germline V and J ends were trimmed by 0 bases and 0 bases, with 7 bases remaining between them.

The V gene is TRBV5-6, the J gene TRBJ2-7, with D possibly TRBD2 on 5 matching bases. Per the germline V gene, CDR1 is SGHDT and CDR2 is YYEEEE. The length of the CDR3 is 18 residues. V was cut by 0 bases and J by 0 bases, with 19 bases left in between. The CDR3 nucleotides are TGTGCCAGCAGCTTGGATGGGTGGGGAGCGGAATTCTCCTACGAGCAGTACTTC. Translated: CASSLDGWGAEFSYEQYF.

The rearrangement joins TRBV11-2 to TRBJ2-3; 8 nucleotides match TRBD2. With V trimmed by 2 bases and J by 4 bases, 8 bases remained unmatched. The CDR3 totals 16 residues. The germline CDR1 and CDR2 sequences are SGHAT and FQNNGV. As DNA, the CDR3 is TGTGCCAGCAGCTTAATTGCGGGGGGCTTCTCAGATACGCAGTATTTT. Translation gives CASSLIAGGFSDTQYF.

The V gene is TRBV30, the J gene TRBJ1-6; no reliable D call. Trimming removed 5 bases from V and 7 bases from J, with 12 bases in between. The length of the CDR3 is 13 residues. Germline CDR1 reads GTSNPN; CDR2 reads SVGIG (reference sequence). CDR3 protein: CAWSDSKNSPLHF. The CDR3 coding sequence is TGTGCCTGGTCCGACTCAAAGAATTCACCCCTCCACTTT.

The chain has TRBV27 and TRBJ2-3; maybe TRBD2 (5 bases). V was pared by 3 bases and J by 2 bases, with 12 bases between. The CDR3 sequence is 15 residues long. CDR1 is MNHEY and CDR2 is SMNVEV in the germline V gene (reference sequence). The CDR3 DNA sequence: TGTGCCAGCAGTTTGCGGCGGACTCTCACAGATACGCAGTATTTT. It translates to CASSLRRTLTDTQYF.

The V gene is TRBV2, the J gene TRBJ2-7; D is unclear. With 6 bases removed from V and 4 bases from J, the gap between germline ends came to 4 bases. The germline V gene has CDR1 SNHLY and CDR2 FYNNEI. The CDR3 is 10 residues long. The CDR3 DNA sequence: TGTGCCAGCAGAGAATACGAGCAGTACTTC. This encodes CASREYEQYF. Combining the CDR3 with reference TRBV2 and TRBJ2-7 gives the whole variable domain EPEVTQTPSHQVTQMGQEVILRCVPISNHLYFYWYRQILGQKVEFLVSFYNNEISEKSEIFDDQFSVERPDGSNFTLKIRSTKLEDSAMYFCASREYEQYFGPGTRLTVT.

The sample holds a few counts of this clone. Here the CDR3 reads CASRSLMNTEAFF. The DNA of the CDR3 is TGTGCCAGCAGGAGCCTCATGAACACTGAAGCTTTCTTT. The rearrangement links TRBV2 to TRBJ1-1; unclear D gene. This CDR3 region has 13 residues. CDR1 is SNHLY and CDR2 is FYNNEI in the germline V gene. V lost 6 bases and J lost 0, with 8 bases in between. The complete variable domain, with remaining parts taken from reference TRBV2 and TRBJ1-1, reads EPEVTQTPSHQVTQMGQEVILRCVPISNHLYFYWYRQILGQKVEFLVSFYNNEISEKSEIFDDQFSVERPDGSNFTLKIRSTKLEDSAMYFCASRSLMNTEAFFGQGTRLTVV.

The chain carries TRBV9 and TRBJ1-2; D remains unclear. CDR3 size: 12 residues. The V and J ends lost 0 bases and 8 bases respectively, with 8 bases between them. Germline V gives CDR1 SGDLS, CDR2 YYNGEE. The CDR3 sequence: CASSVGSKGYTF. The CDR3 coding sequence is TGTGCCAGCAGCGTAGGATCCAAGGGCTACACCTTC. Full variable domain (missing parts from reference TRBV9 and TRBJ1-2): DSGVTQTPKHLITATGQRVTLRCSPRSGDLSVYWYQQSLDQGLQFLIQYYNGEERAKGNILERFSAQQFPDLHSELNLSSLELGDSALYFCASSVGSKGYTFGSGTRLTVV.

The CDR3 region is CASSYGIDNEQFF. The CDR3 DNA reads TGTGCCAGCAGTTACGGTATCGACAATGAGCAGTTCTTC. J is TRBJ2-1 and V is TRBV6-6; no clear D gene. CDR3 size: 13 residues. The germline CDR1 and CDR2 sequences are MNHNY and SVGAGI (reference sequence). Trimming took off 2 bases at V and 5 bases at J, with 7 bases between the two ends.

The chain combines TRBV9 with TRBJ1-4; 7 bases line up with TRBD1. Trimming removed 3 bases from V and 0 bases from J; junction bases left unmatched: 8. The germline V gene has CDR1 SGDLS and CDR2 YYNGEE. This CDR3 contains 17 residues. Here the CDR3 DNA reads TGTGCCAGCAGCGCGCGGGACAGAGGAGCAACTAATGAAAAACTGTTTTTT. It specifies CASSARDRGATNEKLFF. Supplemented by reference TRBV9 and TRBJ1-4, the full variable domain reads DSGVTQTPKHLITATGQRVTLRCSPRSGDLSVYWYQQSLDQGLQFLIQYYNGEERAKGNILERFSAQQFPDLHSELNLSSLELGDSALYFCASSARDRGATNEKLFFGSGTQLSVL.